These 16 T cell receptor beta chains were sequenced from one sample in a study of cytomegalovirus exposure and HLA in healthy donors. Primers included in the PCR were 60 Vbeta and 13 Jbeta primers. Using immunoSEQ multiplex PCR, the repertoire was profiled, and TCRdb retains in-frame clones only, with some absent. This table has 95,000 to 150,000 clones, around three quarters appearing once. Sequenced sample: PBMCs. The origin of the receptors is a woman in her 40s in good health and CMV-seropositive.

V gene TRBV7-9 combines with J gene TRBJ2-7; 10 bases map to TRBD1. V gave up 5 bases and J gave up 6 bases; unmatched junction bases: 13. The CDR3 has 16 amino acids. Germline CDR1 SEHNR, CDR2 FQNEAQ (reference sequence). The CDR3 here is CASSPRDRGVLGEQYF. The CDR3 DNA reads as TGTGCCAGCAGCCCACGGGACAGGGGCGTACTAGGCGAGCAGTACTTC.

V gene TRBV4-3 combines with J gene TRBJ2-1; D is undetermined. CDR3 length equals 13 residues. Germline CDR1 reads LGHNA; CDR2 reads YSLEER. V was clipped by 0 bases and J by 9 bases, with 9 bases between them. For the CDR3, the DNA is TGCGCCAGCAGCCAAGATCTCTTCCGTGAGCAGTTCTTC. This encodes CASSQDLFREQFF.

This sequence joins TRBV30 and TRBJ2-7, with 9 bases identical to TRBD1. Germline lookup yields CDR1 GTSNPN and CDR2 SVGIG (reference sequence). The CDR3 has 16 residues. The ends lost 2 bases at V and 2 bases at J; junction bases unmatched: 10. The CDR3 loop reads CAWSLGGTGITYEQYF. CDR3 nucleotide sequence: TGTGCCTGGAGTTTGGGGGGGACAGGGATAACCTACGAGCAGTACTTC.

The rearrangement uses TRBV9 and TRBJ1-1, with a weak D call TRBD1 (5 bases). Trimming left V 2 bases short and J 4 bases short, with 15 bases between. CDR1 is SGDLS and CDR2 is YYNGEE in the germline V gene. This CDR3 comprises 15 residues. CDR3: CASSVGQGGGTEAFF. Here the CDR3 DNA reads TGTGCCAGCAGCGTTGGTCAGGGTGGCGGCACTGAAGCTTTCTTT.

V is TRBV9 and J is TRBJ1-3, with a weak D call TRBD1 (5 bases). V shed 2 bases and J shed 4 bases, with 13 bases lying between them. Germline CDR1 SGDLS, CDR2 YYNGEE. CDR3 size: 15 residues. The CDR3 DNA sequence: TGTGCCAGCAGCGTCCAGGGTAAATCCGGAAACACCATATATTTT. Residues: CASSVQGKSGNTIYF.

The CDR3 DNA sequence: TGTGCCATCAGTGAGTCTTCTGCGGGTCGTCAAGAGACCCAGTACTTC. Protein: CAISESSAGRQETQYF. The genes are TRBV10-3 and TRBJ2-5; TRBD2 is a possible D gene (5 bases). There are 16 residues in the CDR3. Trimming removed 0 bases from V and 2 bases from J, with 13 bases in between. In germline, CDR1 is ENHRY, CDR2 SYGVKD.

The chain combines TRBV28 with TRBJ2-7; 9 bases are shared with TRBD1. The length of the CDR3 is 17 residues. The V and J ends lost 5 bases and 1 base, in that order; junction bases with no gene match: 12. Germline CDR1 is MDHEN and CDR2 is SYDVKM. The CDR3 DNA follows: TGTGCCAGCAGTCCACCGGGACAGGGCCTATTATCCTACGAGCAGTACTTC. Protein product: CASSPPGQGLLSYEQYF.

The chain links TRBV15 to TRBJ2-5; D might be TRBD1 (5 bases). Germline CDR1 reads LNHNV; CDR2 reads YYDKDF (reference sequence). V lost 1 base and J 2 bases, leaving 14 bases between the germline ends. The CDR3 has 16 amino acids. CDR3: CATSRGIGQGQETQYF. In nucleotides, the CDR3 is TGTGCCACCAGCAGAGGAATAGGACAAGGGCAAGAGACCCAGTACTTC.

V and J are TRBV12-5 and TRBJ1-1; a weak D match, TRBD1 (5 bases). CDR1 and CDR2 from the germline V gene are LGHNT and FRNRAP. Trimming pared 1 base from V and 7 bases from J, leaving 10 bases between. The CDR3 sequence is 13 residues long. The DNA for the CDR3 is TGTGCTAGTGGTTTGGGCCGGGGGGGTGAAGCTTTCTTT. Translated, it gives CASGLGRGGEAFF.

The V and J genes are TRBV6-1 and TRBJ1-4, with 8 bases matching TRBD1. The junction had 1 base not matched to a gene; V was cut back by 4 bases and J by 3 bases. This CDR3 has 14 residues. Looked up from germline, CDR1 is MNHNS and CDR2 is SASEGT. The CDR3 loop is CASSATGANEKLFF. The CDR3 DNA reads TGTGCCAGCAGTGCGACAGGGGCTAATGAAAAACTGTTTTTT.

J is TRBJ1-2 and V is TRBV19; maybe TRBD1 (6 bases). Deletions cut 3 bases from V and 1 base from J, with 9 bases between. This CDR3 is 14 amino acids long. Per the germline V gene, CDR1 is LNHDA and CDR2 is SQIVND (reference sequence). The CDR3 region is CASSIDRFNYGYTF. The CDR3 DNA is TGTGCCAGTAGTATTGACAGGTTTAACTATGGCTACACCTTC.

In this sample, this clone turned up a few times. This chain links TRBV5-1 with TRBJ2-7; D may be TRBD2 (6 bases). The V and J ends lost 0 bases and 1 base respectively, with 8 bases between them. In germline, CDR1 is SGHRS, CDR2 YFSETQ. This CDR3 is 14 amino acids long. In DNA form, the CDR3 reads TGCGCCAGCAGCTTGGTTAGCGGATCCTACGAGCAGTACTTC. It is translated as CASSLVSGSYEQYF. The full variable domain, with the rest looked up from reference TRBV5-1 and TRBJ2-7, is KAGVTQTPRYLIKTRGQQVTLSCSPISGHRSVSWYQQTPGQGLQFLFEYFSETQRNKGNFPGRFSGRQFSNSRSEMNVSTLELGDSALYLCASSLVSGSYEQYFGPGTRLTVT.

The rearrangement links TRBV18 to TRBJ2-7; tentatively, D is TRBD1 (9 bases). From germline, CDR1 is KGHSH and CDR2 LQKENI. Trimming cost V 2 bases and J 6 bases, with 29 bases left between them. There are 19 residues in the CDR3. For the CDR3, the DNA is TGTGCCAGCTCACCATCCTACAGGGGGCCCCAAGCGGGAGAGAGCGAGCAGTACTTC. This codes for CASSPSYRGPQAGESEQYF.

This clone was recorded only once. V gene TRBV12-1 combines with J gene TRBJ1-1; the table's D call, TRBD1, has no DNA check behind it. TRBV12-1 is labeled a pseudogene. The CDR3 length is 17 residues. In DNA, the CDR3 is TGTGCCAGCAGCTTTTCCGCCCGGACAGCCATGAACACTGAAGCTTTCTTT. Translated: CASSFSARTAMNTEAFF.

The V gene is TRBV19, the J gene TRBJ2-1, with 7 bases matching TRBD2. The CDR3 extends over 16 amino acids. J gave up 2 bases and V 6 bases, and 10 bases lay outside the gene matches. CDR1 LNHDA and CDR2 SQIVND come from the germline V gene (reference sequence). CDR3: CASRSLTAGAYNEQFF. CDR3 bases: TGTGCCAGTAGAAGTCTGACGGCGGGAGCCTACAATGAGCAGTTCTTC.

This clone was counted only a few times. CDR3 protein: CASSVSSTDTQYF. The CDR3 DNA sequence: TGCGCCAGCAGCGTTTCTAGCACAGATACGCAGTATTTT. The chain has TRBV5-1 and TRBJ2-3, with D hard to call. V was pared by 4 bases and J by 0 bases, with 6 bases between. The CDR3 has 13 residues. Germline CDR1 SGHRS, CDR2 YFSETQ. Complete variable domain (other parts from reference TRBV5-1 and TRBJ2-3): KAGVTQTPRYLIKTRGQQVTLSCSPISGHRSVSWYQQTPGQGLQFLFEYFSETQRNKGNFPGRFSGRQFSNSRSEMNVSTLELGDSALYLCASSVSSTDTQYFGPGTRLTVL.